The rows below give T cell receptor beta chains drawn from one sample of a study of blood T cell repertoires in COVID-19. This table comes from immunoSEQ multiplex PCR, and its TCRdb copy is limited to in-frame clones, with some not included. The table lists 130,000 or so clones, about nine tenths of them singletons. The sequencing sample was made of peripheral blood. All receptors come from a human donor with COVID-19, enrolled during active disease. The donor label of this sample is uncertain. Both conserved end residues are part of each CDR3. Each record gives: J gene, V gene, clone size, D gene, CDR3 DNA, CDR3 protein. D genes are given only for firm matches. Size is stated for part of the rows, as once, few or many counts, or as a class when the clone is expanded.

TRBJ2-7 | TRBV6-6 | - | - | TGTGCCAGCAGTTACTCGACAGGTTTAGGAAACGAGCAGTACTTC | CASSYSTGLGNEQYF
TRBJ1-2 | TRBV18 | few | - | TGTGCCAGCTCACCCACTCCCCAGGACACCTCCAACTATGGCTACACCTTC | CASSPTPQDTSNYGYTF
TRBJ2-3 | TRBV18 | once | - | TGTGCCAGCTCACCGGCCGGCGGCCACAGCACAGATACGCAGTATTTT | CASSPAGGHSTDTQYF
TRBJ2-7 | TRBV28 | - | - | TGTGCCAGCAGTTTTCTGGACAGTCCCTACGAGCAGTACTTC | CASSFLDSPYEQYF
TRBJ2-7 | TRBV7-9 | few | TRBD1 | TGTGCCAGCAGCTTGGGACAGGGTGTTTCCTACGAGCAGTACTTC | CASSLGQGVSYEQYF
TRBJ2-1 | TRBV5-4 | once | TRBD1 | TGTGCCAGCAGCTTGGCCGGGACAGGGCAGCAGTTCTTC | CASSLAGTGQQFF
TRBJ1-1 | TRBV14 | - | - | TGTGCCAGCAGCCGTTCCCTCGGGAACACTGAAGCTTTCTTT | CASSRSLGNTEAFF
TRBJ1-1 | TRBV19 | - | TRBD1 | TGTGCCAGTAGTATAACAGGGGGTTGGAACACTGAAGCTTTCTTT | CASSITGGWNTEAFF
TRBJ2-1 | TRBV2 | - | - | TGTGCCAGCAGTGTCACAGGGTTCTCGCTGGCCTACAATGAGCAGTTCTTC | CASSVTGFSLAYNEQFF
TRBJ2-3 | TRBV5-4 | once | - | TGTGCCAGCAGCTTAGAGGCATACACAGATACGCAGTATTTT | CASSLEAYTDTQYF
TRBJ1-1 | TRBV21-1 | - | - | TGTGCCAGCAGCAGATCAGGCTTGACGAACACTGAAGCTTTCTTT | CASSRSGLTNTEAFF
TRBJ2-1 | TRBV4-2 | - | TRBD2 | TGTGCCAGCAACTCCGGGACTAGAGTCCGTGAGCAGTTCTTC | CASNSGTRVREQFF
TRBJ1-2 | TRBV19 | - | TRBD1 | TGTGCCACCGGACAGGGGTACTATGGCTACACCTTC | CATGQGYYGYTF
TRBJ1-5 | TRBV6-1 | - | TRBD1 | TGTGCCAGCAGTGAATACGACAGGGGGCACGGCAATCAGCCCCAGCATTTT | CASSEYDRGHGNQPQHF
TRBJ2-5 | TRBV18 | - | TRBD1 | TGTGCCAGCTCACCCCTAATAGACAGGGGTGGTCAAGAGACCCAGTACTTC | CASSPLIDRGGQETQYF
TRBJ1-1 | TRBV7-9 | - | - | TGTGCCTCCCTTGATCCAGGGAACACTGAAGCTTTCTTT | CASLDPGNTEAFF
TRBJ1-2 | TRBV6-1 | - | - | TGTGCCAGCAGTGAAGTGCAGGACTATGGCTACACCTTC | CASSEVQDYGYTF
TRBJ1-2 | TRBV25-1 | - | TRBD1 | TGTGCCAGCAGTGTGTCAGGGGGTGGCTACACCTTC | CASSVSGGGYTF
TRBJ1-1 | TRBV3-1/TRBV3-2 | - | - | TGTGCCAGCAGCCAAGCAGGTGAAGCTTTCTTT | CASSQAGEAFF
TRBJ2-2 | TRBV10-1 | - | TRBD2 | TGCGCCAGCAGCGGGACTAGCGGGGTCGGGGAGCTGTTTTTT | CASSGTSGVGELFF
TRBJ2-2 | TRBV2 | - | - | TGTGCCAGCAGTGAGAGGGTCACCGGGGAGCTGTTTTTT | CASSERVTGELFF
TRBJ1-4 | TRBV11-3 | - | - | TGTGCCAGCAGCTCGGGGGGCGAGGAAAAACTGTTTTTT | CASSSGGEEKLFF
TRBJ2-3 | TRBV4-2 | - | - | TGTGCCAGCAGCCAAGAAGTTTTACTAGCTAGCACAGATACGCAGTATTTT | CASSQEVLLASTDTQYF
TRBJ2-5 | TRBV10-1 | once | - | TGCGCCAGCAGTAGACAGATTCAAGAGACCCAGTACTTC | CASSRQIQETQYF
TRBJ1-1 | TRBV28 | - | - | TGTGCCAGCACTTTCACCGGTCCGGGGAGAGGGACTGAAGCTTTCTTT | CASTFTGPGRGTEAFF
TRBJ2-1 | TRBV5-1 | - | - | TGCGCCAGCAGCTTGTACGGGGGACGCAATGAGCAGTTCTTC | CASSLYGGRNEQFF
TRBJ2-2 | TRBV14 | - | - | TGTGCCAGCAGCCGAAGAGAGGGTTGGACCGGGGAGCTGTTTTTT | CASSRREGWTGELFF
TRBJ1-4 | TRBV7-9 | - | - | TGTGCCAGCAGCTTAGTTCGGACAGCTAATGAAAAACTGTTTTTT | CASSLVRTANEKLFF
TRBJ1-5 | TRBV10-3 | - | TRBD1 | TGTGCCGCCGGGACAGGGGGCAATCAGCCCCAGCATTTT | CAAGTGGNQPQHF
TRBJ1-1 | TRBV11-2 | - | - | TGTGCCAGCAGCCCAGCGACCGGGTGGACTGAAGCTTTCTTT | CASSPATGWTEAFF
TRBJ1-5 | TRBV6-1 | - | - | TGTGCCAGCAGTGAAGCAGCACAGAATAGCAATCAGCCCCAGCATTTT | CASSEAAQNSNQPQHF
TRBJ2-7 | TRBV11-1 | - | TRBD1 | TGTGCCAGCAGTCCCGGGACAGGGGGCCGGGAGCAGTACTTC | CASSPGTGGREQYF
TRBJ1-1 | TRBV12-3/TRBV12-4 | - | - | TGTGCCAGCAGTCCAGGTGGACAGCTTGAAGCTTTCTTT | CASSPGGQLEAFF
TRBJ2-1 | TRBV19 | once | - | TGTGCCAGTAGTAGCCAGGGTTTCAATGAGCAGTTCTTC | CASSSQGFNEQFF
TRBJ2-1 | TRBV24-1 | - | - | TGTGCCACCAGTGATATTTCGTACAATGAGCAGTTCTTC | CATSDISYNEQFF
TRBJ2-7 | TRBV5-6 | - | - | TGTGCCAGCAGCTTGGGAGGGAGCGCCTACGAGCAGTACTTC | CASSLGGSAYEQYF
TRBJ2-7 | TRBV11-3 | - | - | TGTGCCAGCAGCTTATCCGGGACAAACTACGAGCAGTACTTC | CASSLSGTNYEQYF
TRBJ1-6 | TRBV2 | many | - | TGTGCCAGCAGTGAACGCAGGGTAGATTCACCCCTCCACTTT | CASSERRVDSPLHF
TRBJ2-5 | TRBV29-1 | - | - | TGCAGCGTTGAAGGAGGGAACCAAGAGACCCAGTACTTC | CSVEGGNQETQYF
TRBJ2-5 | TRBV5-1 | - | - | TGCGCCAGCAGCTTGGGGAGGGCACAAGAGACCCAGTACTTC | CASSLGRAQETQYF
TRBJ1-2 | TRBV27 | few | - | TGTGCCAGCAAAGGAGGGAGTACCGTAGGGGGCTACACCTTC | CASKGGSTVGGYTF
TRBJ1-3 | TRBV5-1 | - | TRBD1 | TGCGCCAGCAGCTTGGGACAGGGGCCATCTGGAAACACCATATATTTT | CASSLGQGPSGNTIYF